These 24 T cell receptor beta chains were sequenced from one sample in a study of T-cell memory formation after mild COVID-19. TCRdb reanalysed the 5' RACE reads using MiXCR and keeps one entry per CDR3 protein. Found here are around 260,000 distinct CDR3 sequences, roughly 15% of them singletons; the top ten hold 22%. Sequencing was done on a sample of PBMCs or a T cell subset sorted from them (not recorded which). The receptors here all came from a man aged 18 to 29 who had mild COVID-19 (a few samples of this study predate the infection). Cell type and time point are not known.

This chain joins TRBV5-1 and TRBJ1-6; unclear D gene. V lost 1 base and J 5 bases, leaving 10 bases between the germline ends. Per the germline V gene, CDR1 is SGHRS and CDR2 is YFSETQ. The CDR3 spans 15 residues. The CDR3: CASSLQPVDNSPLHF. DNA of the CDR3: TGCGCCAGCAGCTTGCAACCCGTCGATAATTCACCCCTCCACTTT. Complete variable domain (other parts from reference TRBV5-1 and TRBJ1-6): KAGVTQTPRYLIKTRGQQVTLSCSPISGHRSVSWYQQTPGQGLQFLFEYFSETQRNKGNFPGRFSGRQFSNSRSEMNVSTLELGDSALYLCASSLQPVDNSPLHFGNGTRLTVT.

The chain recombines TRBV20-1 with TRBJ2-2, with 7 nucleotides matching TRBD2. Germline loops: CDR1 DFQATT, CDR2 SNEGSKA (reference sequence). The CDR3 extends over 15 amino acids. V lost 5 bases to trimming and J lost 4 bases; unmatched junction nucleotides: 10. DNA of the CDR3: TGCAGTGCTTCAGGAGCGGGGCATGGCACCGGGGAGCTGTTTTTT. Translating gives CSASGAGHGTGELFF.

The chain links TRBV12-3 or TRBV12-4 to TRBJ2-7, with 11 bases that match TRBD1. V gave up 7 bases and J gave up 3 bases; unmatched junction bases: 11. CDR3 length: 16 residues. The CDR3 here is CASTDAGTGGNYEQYF. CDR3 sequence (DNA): TGTGCCAGCACCGACGCCGGGACAGGGGGTAACTACGAGCAGTACTTC.

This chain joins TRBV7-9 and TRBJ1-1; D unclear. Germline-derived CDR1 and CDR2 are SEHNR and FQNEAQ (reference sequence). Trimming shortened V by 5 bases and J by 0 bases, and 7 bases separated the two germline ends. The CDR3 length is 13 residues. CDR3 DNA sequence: TGTGCCAGCAGCCCAATCATGAACACTGAAGCTTTCTTT. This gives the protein CASSPIMNTEAFF. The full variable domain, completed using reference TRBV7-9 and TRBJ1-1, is DTGVSQNPRHKITKRGQNVTFRCDPISEHNRLYWYRQTLGQGPEFLTYFQNEAQLEKSRLLSDRFSAERPKGSFSTLEIQRTEQGDSAMYLCASSPIMNTEAFFGQGTRLTVV.

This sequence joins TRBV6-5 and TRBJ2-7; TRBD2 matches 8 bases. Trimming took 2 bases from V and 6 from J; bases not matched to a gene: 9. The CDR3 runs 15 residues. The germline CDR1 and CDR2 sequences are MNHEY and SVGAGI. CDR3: CASSYGSGGGSEQYF. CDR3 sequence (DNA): TGTGCCAGCAGTTACGGCTCGGGGGGGGGCTCCGAGCAGTACTTC.

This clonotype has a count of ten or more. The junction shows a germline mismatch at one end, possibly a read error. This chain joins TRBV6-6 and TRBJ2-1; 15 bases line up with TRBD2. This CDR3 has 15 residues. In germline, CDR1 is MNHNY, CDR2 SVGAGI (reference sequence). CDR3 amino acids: CASSRPGTSGGPVLF. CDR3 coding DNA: TGTGCCAGCAGCCGTCCCGGGACTAGCGGGGGGCCTGTCCTCTTC.

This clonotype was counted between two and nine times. The CDR3 region has the DNA TGTGCCACCAGCATAGACTTGAATCCTAACTATGGCTACACCTTC. Translating gives CATSIDLNPNYGYTF. The chain has TRBV15 and TRBJ1-2, with D uncertain. Per germline, CDR1 LNHNV and CDR2 YYDKDF (reference sequence). CDR3 length: 15 amino acids. The V end lost 4 bases, the J end lost 0 bases, and 12 bases lay between the germline ends.

The CDR3 is CASSFQGEGETQYF. The CDR3, as DNA: TGTGCCAGCAGCTTCCAGGGGGAGGGAGAGACCCAGTACTTC. The V call is TRBV7-9, the J call TRBJ2-5; D may correspond to TRBD1 or TRBD2 (7 bases each). With 3 bases removed from V and 4 bases from J, the gap between germline ends came to 12 bases. The length of the CDR3 is 14 residues. The germline gives CDR1 SEHNR, CDR2 FQNEAQ (reference sequence). The full variable domain, in which reference TRBV7-9 and TRBJ2-5 provide the parts outside the CDR3, is DTGVSQNPRHKITKRGQNVTFRCDPISEHNRLYWYRQTLGQGPEFLTYFQNEAQLEKSRLLSDRFSAERPKGSFSTLEIQRTEQGDSAMYLCASSFQGEGETQYFGPGTRLLVL.

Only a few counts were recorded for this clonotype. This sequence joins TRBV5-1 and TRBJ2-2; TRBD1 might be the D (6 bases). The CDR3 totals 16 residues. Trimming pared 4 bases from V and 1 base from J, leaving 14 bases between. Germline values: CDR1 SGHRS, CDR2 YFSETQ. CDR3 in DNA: TGCGCCAGCAGCCCCCCGGACAGACAGAACACCGGGGAGCTGTTTTTT. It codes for CASSPPDRQNTGELFF. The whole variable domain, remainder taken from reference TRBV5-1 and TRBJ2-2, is KAGVTQTPRYLIKTRGQQVTLSCSPISGHRSVSWYQQTPGQGLQFLFEYFSETQRNKGNFPGRFSGRQFSNSRSEMNVSTLELGDSALYLCASSPPDRQNTGELFFGEGSRLTVL.

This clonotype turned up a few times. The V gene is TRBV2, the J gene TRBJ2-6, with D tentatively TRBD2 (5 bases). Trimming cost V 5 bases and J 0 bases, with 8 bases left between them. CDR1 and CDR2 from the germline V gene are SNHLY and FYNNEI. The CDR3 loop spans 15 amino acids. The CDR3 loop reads CASSPAGSGANVLTF. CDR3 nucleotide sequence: TGTGCCAGCAGTCCCGCGGGCTCTGGGGCCAACGTCCTGACTTTC.

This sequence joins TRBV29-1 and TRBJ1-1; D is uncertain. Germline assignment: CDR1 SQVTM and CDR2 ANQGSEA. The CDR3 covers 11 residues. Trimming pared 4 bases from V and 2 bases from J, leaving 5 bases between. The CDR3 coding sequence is TGCAGCGTTGTCACTAACACTGAAGCTTTCTTT. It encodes CSVVTNTEAFF.

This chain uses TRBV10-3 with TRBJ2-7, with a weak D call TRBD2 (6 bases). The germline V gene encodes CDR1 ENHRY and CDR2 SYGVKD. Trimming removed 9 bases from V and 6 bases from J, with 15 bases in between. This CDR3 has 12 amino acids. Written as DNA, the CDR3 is TGTGCCATTTCGACGGGGGTGGGCGAGCAGTACTTC. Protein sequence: CAISTGVGEQYF.

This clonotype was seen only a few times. The CDR3 nucleotides are TGCAGTGCTAGTAATAAGAAAAAACTGTTTTTT. Translating gives CSASNKKKLFF. This chain links TRBV20-1 with TRBJ1-4; D unresolved. CDR1 is DFQATT, CDR2 SNEGSKA, per germline (reference sequence). The CDR3 is 11 amino acids. V was shortened by 3 bases and J by 9 bases, with 8 bases between the two germline ends.

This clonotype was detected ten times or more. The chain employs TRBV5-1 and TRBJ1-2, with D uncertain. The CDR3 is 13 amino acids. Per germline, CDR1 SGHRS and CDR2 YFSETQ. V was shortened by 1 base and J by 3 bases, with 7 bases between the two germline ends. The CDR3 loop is CASSLMGDYGYTF. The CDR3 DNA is TGCGCCAGCAGCTTGATGGGCGACTATGGCTACACCTTC. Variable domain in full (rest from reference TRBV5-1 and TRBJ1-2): KAGVTQTPRYLIKTRGQQVTLSCSPISGHRSVSWYQQTPGQGLQFLFEYFSETQRNKGNFPGRFSGRQFSNSRSEMNVSTLELGDSALYLCASSLMGDYGYTFGSGTRLTVV.

The CDR3 nucleotides read TGTGCCAGCAGCTTAGCTAACACCGACTATGGCTACACCTTC. Protein: CASSLANTDYGYTF. The rearrangement uses TRBV7-2 and TRBJ1-2, with D unresolved. The germline V and J ends were trimmed by 0 bases and 3 bases, with 8 bases remaining between them. The CDR3 spans 14 residues. Germline V CDR1 and CDR2: SGHTA, FQGNSA.

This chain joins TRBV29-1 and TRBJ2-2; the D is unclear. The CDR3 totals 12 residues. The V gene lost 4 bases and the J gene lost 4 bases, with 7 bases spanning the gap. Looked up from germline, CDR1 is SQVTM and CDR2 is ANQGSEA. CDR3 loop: CSVAGVTGELFF. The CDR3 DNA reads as TGCAGCGTTGCAGGAGTCACCGGGGAGCTGTTTTTT.

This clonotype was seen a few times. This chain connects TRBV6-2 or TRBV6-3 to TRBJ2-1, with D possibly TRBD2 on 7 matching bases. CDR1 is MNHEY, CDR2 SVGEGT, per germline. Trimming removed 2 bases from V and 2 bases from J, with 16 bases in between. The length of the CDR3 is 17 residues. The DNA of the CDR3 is TGTGCCAGCAGTTACAGTTCAGGGAGGGGGGCCTACAATGAGCAGTTCTTC. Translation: CASSYSSGRGAYNEQFF.

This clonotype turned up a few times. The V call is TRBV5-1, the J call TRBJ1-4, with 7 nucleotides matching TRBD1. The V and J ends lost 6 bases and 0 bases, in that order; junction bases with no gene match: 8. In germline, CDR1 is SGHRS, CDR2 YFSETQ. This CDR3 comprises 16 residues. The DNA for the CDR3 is TGCGCCAGCACCAGACAGGGAACGTCAACTAATGAAAAACTGTTTTTT. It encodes CASTRQGTSTNEKLFF.

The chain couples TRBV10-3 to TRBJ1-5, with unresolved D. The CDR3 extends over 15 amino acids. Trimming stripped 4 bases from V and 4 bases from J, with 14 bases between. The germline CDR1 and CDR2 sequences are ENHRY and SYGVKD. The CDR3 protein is CAISGVGRNNQPQHF. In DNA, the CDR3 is TGTGCCATCAGTGGAGTAGGCCGCAATAATCAGCCCCAGCATTTT.

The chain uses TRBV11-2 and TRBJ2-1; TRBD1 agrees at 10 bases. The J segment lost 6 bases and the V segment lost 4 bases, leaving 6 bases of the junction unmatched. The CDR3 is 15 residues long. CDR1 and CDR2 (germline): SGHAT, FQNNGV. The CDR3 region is CASSSRQGAGNEQFF. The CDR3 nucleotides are TGTGCCAGCAGCTCAAGACAGGGGGCCGGCAATGAGCAGTTCTTC.

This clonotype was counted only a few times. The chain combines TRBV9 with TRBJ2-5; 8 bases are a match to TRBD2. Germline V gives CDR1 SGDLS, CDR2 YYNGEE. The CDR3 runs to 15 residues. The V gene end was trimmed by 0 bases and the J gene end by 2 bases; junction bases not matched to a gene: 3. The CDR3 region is CASSVAGGTQETQYF. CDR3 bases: TGTGCCAGCAGCGTAGCGGGGGGGACTCAAGAGACCCAGTACTTC.

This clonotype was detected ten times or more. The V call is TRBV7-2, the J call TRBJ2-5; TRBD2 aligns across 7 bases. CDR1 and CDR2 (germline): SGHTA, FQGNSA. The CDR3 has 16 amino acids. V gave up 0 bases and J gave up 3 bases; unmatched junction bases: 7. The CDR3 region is CASSLAFRLAKETQYF. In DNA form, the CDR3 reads TGTGCCAGCAGCTTAGCATTCCGACTAGCTAAAGAGACCCAGTACTTC.

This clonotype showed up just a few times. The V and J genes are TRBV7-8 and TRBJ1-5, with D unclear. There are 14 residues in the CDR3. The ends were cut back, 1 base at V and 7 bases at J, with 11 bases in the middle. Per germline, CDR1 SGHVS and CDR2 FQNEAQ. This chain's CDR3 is CASSLGTDAQPQHF. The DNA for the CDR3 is TGTGCCAGCAGCTTAGGCACAGATGCACAGCCCCAGCATTTT.

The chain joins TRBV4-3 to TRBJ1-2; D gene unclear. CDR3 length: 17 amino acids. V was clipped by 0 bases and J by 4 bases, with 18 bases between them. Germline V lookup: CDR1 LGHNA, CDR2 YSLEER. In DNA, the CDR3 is TGCGCCAGCAGCCAAGATCTCCCAATCCAAGGAGGCTATGGCTACACCTTC. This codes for CASSQDLPIQGGYGYTF.